Presented here are 16 T cell receptor beta chains from one specimen sequenced in a study of cytomegalovirus exposure and HLA in healthy donors. PCR used 60 Vbeta primers and 13 Jbeta primers. Sequencing was performed with immunoSEQ multiplex PCR; in TCRdb, only in-frame clones are kept and a portion is missing. The sample includes about 140,000 clones, approximately 80% seen only once; the top ten take roughly 4.2%. Sequencing was performed on PBMCs. These receptors were collected from a male donor in good health and CMV-seronegative.

This clone appeared a few times. CDR3 nucleotide sequence: TGTGCCAGCAGCTTATCCCAGATTTTGAACACTGAAGCTTTCTTT. Amino acid sequence: CASSLSQILNTEAFF. The J gene is TRBJ1-1, the V gene TRBV7-2, with D unresolved. Trimming stripped 2 bases from V and 0 bases from J, with 10 bases between. The CDR3 loop spans 15 amino acids. The germline V gene has CDR1 SGHTA and CDR2 FQGNSA.

This clone came up once. The chain couples TRBV30 to TRBJ2-7, with D perhaps TRBD2 (6 bases). The CDR3 covers 14 residues. The germline V gene has CDR1 GTSNPN and CDR2 SVGIG (reference sequence). V gave up 0 bases and J gave up 1 base, with 10 bases separating them. CDR3 nucleotides: TGTGCCTGGAGTGTAGGAGGGGCTTCCTACGAGCAGTACTTC. Protein product: CAWSVGGASYEQYF.

The chain employs TRBV11-3 and TRBJ2-1; no firm D call. The CDR3 runs 18 residues. The germline V gene encodes CDR1 SGHNT and CDR2 YENEEA. Trimming stripped 0 bases from V and 0 bases from J, with 15 bases between. CDR3 sequence: CASSLDPFGANSYNEQFF. The DNA for the CDR3 is TGTGCCAGCAGCTTAGATCCCTTCGGAGCCAACTCCTACAATGAGCAGTTCTTC.

The chain uses TRBV28 and TRBJ1-1; 8 bases agree with TRBD1. The CDR3 covers 16 residues. Germline trimming cut 3 bases from V and 2 bases from J; bases unmatched to any gene: 8. CDR1 is MDHEN, CDR2 SYDVKM, per germline. CDR3 region: CASSFWAGGINTEAFF. CDR3 bases: TGTGCCAGCAGTTTCTGGGCAGGGGGCATCAACACTGAAGCTTTCTTT.

This chain connects TRBV10-2 to TRBJ2-7; tentatively, D is TRBD2 (6 bases). The CDR3 consists of 14 residues. Germline loops: CDR1 WSHSY, CDR2 SAAADI. The V and J ends lost 7 bases and 0 bases respectively, with 13 bases between them. This chain's CDR3 is CASTGDASSYEQYF. The CDR3 DNA is TGCGCCAGCACGGGGGACGCTAGCTCCTACGAGCAGTACTTC.

The CDR3 reads CASSSQGVRTDTQYF. CDR3 DNA: TGTGCCAGCAGCTCCCAAGGGGTGCGCACAGATACGCAGTATTTT. The chain carries TRBV27 and TRBJ2-3; the D gene is possibly TRBD1 (5 bases). The CDR3 contains 15 residues. Deletions cut 6 bases from V and 1 base from J, with 14 bases between. Per the germline V gene, CDR1 is MNHEY and CDR2 is SMNVEV (reference sequence).

The chain couples TRBV7-3 to TRBJ2-1; D is possibly TRBD2 (6 bases). This CDR3 is built from 16 residues. Germline-derived CDR1 and CDR2 are SGHTA and FQGTGA. The V end lost 1 base, the J end lost 0 bases, and 10 bases lay between the germline ends. DNA for the CDR3: TGTGCCAGCAGCTTAATGGGGGGTGGCTCCTACAATGAGCAGTTCTTC. This codes for CASSLMGGGSYNEQFF.

The genes are TRBV7-2 and TRBJ2-6; D might be TRBD2 (5 bases). Germline V gives CDR1 SGHTA, CDR2 FQGNSA. The CDR3 loop spans 16 amino acids. V gave up 1 base and J gave up 2 bases, with 9 bases separating them. DNA of the CDR3: TGTGCCAGCAGCTTAGTGTTGAGGGCTGGGGCCAACGTCCTGACTTTC. As protein: CASSLVLRAGANVLTF.

The V gene is TRBV2, the J gene TRBJ1-1, with a possible D match to TRBD1 (6 bases). This CDR3 region has 14 residues. The V and J ends lost 2 bases and 3 bases respectively, with 10 bases between them. From germline, CDR1 is SNHLY and CDR2 FYNNEI. The CDR3 nucleotides read TGTGCCAGCAGTGAAAACAGGGCGGACACTGAAGCTTTCTTT. Its protein product is CASSENRADTEAFF.

Regarding this clone: This sample includes further DNA sequences coding for the same CDR3. The gene calls are TRBV5-1 and TRBJ2-7, with 10 nucleotides matching TRBD1. The CDR3 loop spans 14 amino acids. Germline CDR1 is SGHRS and CDR2 is YFSETQ. The ends lost 4 bases at V and 2 bases at J; junction bases unmatched: 3. CDR3 sequence (DNA): TGCGCCAGCAGCACAGGACAGGGGGCCTACGAGCAGTACTTC. Its protein product is CASSTGQGAYEQYF.

The chain is built from TRBV5-1 and TRBJ1-6; 8 bases are a match to TRBD1. The CDR3 sequence is 16 residues long. Germline V CDR1 and CDR2: SGHRS, YFSETQ. The junction had 12 bases not matched to a gene; V was cut back by 4 bases and J by 9 bases. The DNA of the CDR3 is TGCGCCAGCAGCGAGGATCCGGGACAGGTTTTTTCACCCCTCCACTTT. This sequence encodes CASSEDPGQVFSPLHF.

This chain joins TRBV6-1 and TRBJ2-2; 7 bases align to TRBD1. V lost 4 bases and J lost 6; bases outside the gene matches: 8. The CDR3 is made up of 15 amino acids. CDR1 and CDR2 (germline): MNHNS, SASEGT. Here the CDR3 reads CASSVQGEWAGELFF. In nucleotides, the CDR3 is TGTGCCAGCAGTGTCCAGGGGGAGTGGGCCGGGGAGCTGTTTTTT.

The table lists this clone with a few counts. This sequence joins TRBV27 and TRBJ2-7; 12 bases fit TRBD1. Germline CDR1 and CDR2: MNHEY and SMNVEV (reference sequence). There are 17 residues in the CDR3. Trimming removed 2 bases from V and 0 bases from J; junction bases left unmatched: 5. CDR3 protein: CASSLTGTGGGSYEQYF. CDR3 in DNA: TGTGCCAGCAGTTTAACCGGGACAGGGGGCGGCTCCTACGAGCAGTACTTC.

As to this clone: The junction does not match germline at one end; this may be a read error. The chain has TRBV14 and TRBJ2-4; 13 bases align to TRBD2. Germline V gene lookup returns CDR1 SGHDN and CDR2 FVKESK. CDR3 length: 17 amino acids. CDR3 sequence reads: CASSSHGLAGAKNSQYF. The CDR3 nucleotides read TGTGCCAGCAGCTCCCATGGACTAGCGGGAGCCAAAAACAGTCAGTACTTC.

V and J are TRBV5-5 and TRBJ1-2; 7 bases match TRBD1. The CDR3 is made up of 15 amino acids. Germline V gene lookup returns CDR1 SGHKS and CDR2 YYEKEE (reference sequence). J lost 5 bases, V lost 0 bases, and 7 bases had no gene match. This CDR3 reads CASSLGANRGYGYTF. The CDR3 DNA reads TGTGCCAGCAGCTTGGGGGCGAACAGGGGATATGGCTACACCTTC.

V and J are TRBV4-1 and TRBJ2-4, with TRBD2 matching over 7 bases. The germline V gene encodes CDR1 MGHRA and CDR2 YSYEKL. V lost 0 bases and J lost 9; bases outside the gene matches: 8. The CDR3 length is 15 residues. CDR3 in amino acids: CASSQDPAGQGIQYF. For the CDR3, the DNA is TGCGCCAGCAGCCAAGACCCAGCGGGGCAGGGCATTCAGTACTTC.